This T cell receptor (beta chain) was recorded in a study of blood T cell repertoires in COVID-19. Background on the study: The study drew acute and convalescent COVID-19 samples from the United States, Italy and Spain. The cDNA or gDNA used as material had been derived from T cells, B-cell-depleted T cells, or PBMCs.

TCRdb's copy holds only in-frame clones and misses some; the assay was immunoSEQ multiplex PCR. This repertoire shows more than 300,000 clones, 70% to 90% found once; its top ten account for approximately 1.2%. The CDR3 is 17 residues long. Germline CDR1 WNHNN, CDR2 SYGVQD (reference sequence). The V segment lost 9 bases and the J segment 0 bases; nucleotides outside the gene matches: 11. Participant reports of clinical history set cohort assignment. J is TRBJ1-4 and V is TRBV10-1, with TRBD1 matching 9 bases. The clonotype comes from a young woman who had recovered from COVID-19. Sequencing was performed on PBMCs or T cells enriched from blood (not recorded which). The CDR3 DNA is TGCGCCAGTGGCCCGGGACAGGGATTAACAACTAATGAAAAACTGTTTTTT. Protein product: CASGPGQGLTTNEKLFF.